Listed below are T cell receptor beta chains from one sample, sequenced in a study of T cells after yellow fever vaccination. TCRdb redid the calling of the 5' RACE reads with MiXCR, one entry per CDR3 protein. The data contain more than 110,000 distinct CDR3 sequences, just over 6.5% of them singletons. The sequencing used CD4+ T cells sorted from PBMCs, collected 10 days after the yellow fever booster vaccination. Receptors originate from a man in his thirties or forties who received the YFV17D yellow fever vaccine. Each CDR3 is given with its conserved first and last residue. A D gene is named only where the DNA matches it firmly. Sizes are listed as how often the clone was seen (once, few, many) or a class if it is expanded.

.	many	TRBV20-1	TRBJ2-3	CSARDQGDTQYF	TGCAGTGCTAGAGATCAGGGCGATACGCAGTATTTT
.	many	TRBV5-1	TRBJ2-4	CASSPRQDVAENIQYF	TGCGCCAGCAGCCCCCGACAGGACGTGGCCGAAAACATTCAGTACTTC
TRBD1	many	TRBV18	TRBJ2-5	CASSLLQGTETQYF	TGTGCCAGCTCACTCCTACAGGGGACAGAGACCCAGTACTTC
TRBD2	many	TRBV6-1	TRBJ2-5	CASGRAGGKRETQYF	TGTGCCAGCGGTCGAGCGGGAGGAAAAAGAGAGACCCAGTACTTC
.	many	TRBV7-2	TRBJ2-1	CASSLYYEQFF	TGTGCCAGCAGCTTATACTATGAGCAGTTCTTC
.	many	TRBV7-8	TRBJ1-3	CASSLGQFSGNTIYF	TGTGCCAGCAGCTTAGGACAGTTCTCTGGAAACACCATATATTTT
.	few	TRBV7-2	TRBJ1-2	CASSLVGYGYTF	TGTGCCAGCAGCTTAGTCGGGTATGGCTACACCTTC
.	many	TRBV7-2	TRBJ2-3	CASSSRRTSTDTQYF	TGTGCCAGCAGCTCACGGAGGACTAGCACAGATACGCAGTATTTT
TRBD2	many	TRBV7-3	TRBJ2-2	CASSLKVAGRDGELFF	TGTGCCAGCAGCTTAAAGGTAGCGGGACGCGACGGGGAGCTGTTTTTT
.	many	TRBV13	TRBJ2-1	CASSLGPGGREQFF	TGTGCCAGCAGCTTAGGCCCTGGGGGACGGGAGCAGTTCTTC
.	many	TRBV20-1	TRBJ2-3	CSAWGASTDTQYF	TGCAGTGCTTGGGGCGCTAGCACAGATACGCAGTATTTT